Below, 4 T cell receptor beta chains from the same sample are listed, as sequenced in a study of OX40 agonist ivuxolimab in advanced cancers. Only in-frame clones appear in the TCRdb table, and some are missing; sequencing was by immunoSEQ multiplex PCR. The sample consists of about 23,000 clones, over 70% of them appearing once. The specimen comprised CD4+ or CD8+ T cells sorted from blood, sampled in a trial of the OX40 agonist ivuxolimab. These receptors came from an adult with an advanced solid tumor such as melanoma, head and neck, liver or kidney cancer.

V usage is TRBV6-5 and J usage is TRBJ2-5, with TRBD1 identical over 7 bases. Germline CDR1 is MNHEY and CDR2 is SVGAGI. The CDR3 extends over 14 amino acids. V lost 7 bases to trimming and J lost 1 base; unmatched junction nucleotides: 6. The CDR3 coding sequence is TGTGCCAGCAATAGACAGGGCCTCCAAGAGACCCAGTACTTC. Its protein product is CASNRQGLQETQYF.

V is TRBV6-5 and J is TRBJ2-7; 10 nucleotides align to TRBD1. This CDR3 is 15 amino acids long. Germline V gene sequence: CDR1 MNHEY, CDR2 SVGAGI. Germline trimming cut 5 bases from V and 5 bases from J; bases unmatched to any gene: 9. The CDR3 DNA follows: TGTGCCAGCAGTCGGGACAGGGGTTCGGTGGACGAGCAGTACTTC. Amino acid sequence: CASSRDRGSVDEQYF.

This clone qualifies as medium-sized. The chain has TRBV4-2 and TRBJ1-4; no clear D. This CDR3 is 18 amino acids long. V lost 3 bases and J 0 bases, leaving 17 bases between the germline ends. Germline V gives CDR1 LGHNA, CDR2 YNFKEQ. The CDR3 DNA reads as TGTGCCAGCAGCCAGGGGAAACAGATGAGGGCAACTAATGAAAAACTGTTTTTT. Translating it yields CASSQGKQMRATNEKLFF.

This chain links TRBV28 with TRBJ2-1, with 11 bases matching TRBD2. Trimming removed 6 bases from V and 6 bases from J; junction bases left unmatched: 10. CDR3 length: 16 residues. Germline CDR1 is MDHEN and CDR2 is SYDVKM. The CDR3 sequence: CASRSDSGGASNEQFF. The CDR3 DNA follows: TGTGCCAGCAGATCCGATAGCGGGGGGGCCTCCAATGAGCAGTTCTTC.